This section outlines one T cell receptor beta chain sequence together with its context. The antigen remains undetermined. This specimen comes from a study of OX40 agonist ivuxolimab in advanced cancers. About the study: Previous treatment with anti-PD-1, anti-PD-L1 or anti-CTLA-4 therapy was allowed; 30% to 50% had received some. Three patients had partial responses: one hepatocellular carcinoma, two cutaneous melanoma.

The germline V gene has CDR1 SGDLS and CDR2 YYNGEE. The length of the CDR3 is 18 residues. The V segment lost 0 bases and the J segment 4 bases; nucleotides outside the gene matches: 11. Whole-study findings and limits: The authors also found low normalized T-cell clonal expansion in some nonresponders.

Assay used: immunoSEQ multiplex PCR; TCRdb lists only in-frame clones, some missing. Of roughly 80,000 clones listed, 65% to 90% are singletons. The sequence was obtained from an adult with an advanced solid tumor such as melanoma, head and neck, liver or kidney cancer. Sequencing was performed on CD4+ or CD8+ T cells sorted from blood, taken in a trial of the OX40 agonist ivuxolimab. The chain recombines TRBV9 with TRBJ2-3; 10 nucleotides line up with TRBD1. Here the CDR3 reads CASSVGGSRGQGSDTQYF. Written as DNA, the CDR3 is TGTGCCAGCAGCGTAGGAGGGAGTAGGGGACAGGGGTCAGATACGCAGTATTTT.